These 6 T cell receptor beta chains were sequenced from one sample in a study of cytomegalovirus exposure and HLA in healthy donors. PCR used 60 Vbeta primers and 13 Jbeta primers. Method: immunoSEQ multiplex PCR; TCRdb's copy keeps in-frame clones and lacks some. The profile covers 100,000 or so clones, with nearly 65% appearing a single time and approximately 4.8% taken by the ten largest. The specimen was PBMCs. Source of these receptors: a human donor in good health.

The rearrangement joins TRBV7-2 to TRBJ1-4; perhaps TRBD1 as D (6 bases). CDR1 and CDR2 (germline): SGHTA, FQGNSA. The CDR3 has 16 amino acids. Trimming took 4 bases from V and 2 from J, leaving 14 bases between them. CDR3 in DNA: TGTGCCAGCAGCTCCCAACAGGGTTACACTAATGAAAAACTGTTTTTT. Encoded protein: CASSSQQGYTNEKLFF.

The rearrangement links TRBV6-6 to TRBJ2-7, with a possible D match to TRBD2 (6 bases). Per the germline V gene, CDR1 is MNHNY and CDR2 is SVGAGI (reference sequence). The CDR3 sequence is 12 residues long. V was shortened by 8 bases and J by 4 bases, with 12 bases between the two germline ends. This chain's CDR3 is CASGGLNYEQYF. The CDR3 DNA reads TGTGCCAGCGGAGGACTAAATTACGAGCAGTACTTC.

The V call is TRBV29-1, the J call TRBJ2-3, with 11 bases lining up with TRBD2. This CDR3 is 15 amino acids long. The trim removed 6 bases at V and 2 bases at J, leaving 7 bases unmatched. Germline CDR1 and CDR2: SQVTM and ANQGSEA. CDR3 loop: CSVGGGLAATDTQYF. The CDR3 nucleotides read TGCAGCGTAGGGGGGGGACTAGCGGCCACAGATACGCAGTATTTT.

This chain connects TRBV7-9 to TRBJ2-7; the D gene is possibly TRBD2 (6 bases). CDR3 length equals 12 residues. Germline lookup yields CDR1 SEHNR and CDR2 FQNEAQ (reference sequence). Trimming cost V 5 bases and J 4 bases, with 9 bases left between them. The DNA for the CDR3 is TGTGCCAGCAGCCCGGGACTGTACGAGCAGTACTTC. Translation: CASSPGLYEQYF.

The V gene is TRBV12-5, the J gene TRBJ2-7, with a tentative D call TRBD2 (5 bases). Germline V gives CDR1 LGHNT, CDR2 FRNRAP. Trimming cost V 2 bases and J 2 bases, with 10 bases left between them. This CDR3 has 14 amino acids. CDR3 amino acids: CASGLLHGTYEQYF. The CDR3 DNA reads as TGTGCTAGTGGTTTGCTCCACGGGACCTACGAGCAGTACTTC.

This sequence joins TRBV5-1 and TRBJ1-4, with D perhaps TRBD1 (6 bases). The length of the CDR3 is 12 residues. The V gene's germline CDR1 is SGHRS and CDR2 YFSETQ. Trimming shortened V by 1 base and J by 8 bases, and 6 bases separated the two germline ends. CDR3 DNA: TGCGCCAGCAGCTTGAGGGGGGAAAAACTGTTTTTT. Protein: CASSLRGEKLFF.